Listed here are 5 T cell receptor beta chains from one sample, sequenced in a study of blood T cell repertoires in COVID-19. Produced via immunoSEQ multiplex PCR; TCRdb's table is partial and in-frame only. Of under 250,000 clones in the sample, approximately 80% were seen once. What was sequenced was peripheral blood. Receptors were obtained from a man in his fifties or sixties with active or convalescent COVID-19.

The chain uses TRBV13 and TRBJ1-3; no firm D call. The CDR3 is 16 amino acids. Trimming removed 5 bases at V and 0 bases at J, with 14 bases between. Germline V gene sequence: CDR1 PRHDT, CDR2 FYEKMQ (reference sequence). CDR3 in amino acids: CASSPILAYSGNTIYF. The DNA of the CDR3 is TGTGCCAGCAGCCCGATCTTAGCCTACTCTGGAAACACCATATATTTT. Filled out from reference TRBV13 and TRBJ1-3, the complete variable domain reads AAGVIQSPRHLIKEKRETATLKCYPIPRHDTVYWYQQGPGQDPQFLISFYEKMQSDKGSIPDRFSAQQFSDYHSELNMSSLELGDSALYFCASSPILAYSGNTIYFGEGSWLTVV.

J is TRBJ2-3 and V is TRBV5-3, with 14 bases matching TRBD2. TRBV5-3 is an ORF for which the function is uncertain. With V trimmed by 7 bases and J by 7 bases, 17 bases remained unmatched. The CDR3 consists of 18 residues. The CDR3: CARRRLAGGPPSANTQYF. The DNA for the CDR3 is TGTGCCAGACGTCGACTAGCGGGAGGGCCCCCTAGTGCAAATACGCAGTATTTT.

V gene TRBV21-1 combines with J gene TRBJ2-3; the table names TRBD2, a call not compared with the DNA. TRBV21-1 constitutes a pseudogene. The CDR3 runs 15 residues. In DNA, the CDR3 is TGTGCCAGCAGCCTGGACTTGCCTAGCACAGATACGCAGTATTTT. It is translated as CASSLDLPSTDTQYF.

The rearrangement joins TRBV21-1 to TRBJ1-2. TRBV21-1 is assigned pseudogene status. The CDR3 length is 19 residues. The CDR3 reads CASSKGVGGTREGNYGYTF. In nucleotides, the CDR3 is TGTGCCAGCAGCAAAGGAGTAGGGGGGACAAGGGAGGGAAACTATGGCTACACCTTC.

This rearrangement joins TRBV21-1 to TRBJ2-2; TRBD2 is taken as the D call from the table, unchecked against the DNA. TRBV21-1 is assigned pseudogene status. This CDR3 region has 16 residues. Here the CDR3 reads CASSKLSGRSAGELFF. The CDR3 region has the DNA TGTGCCAGCAGCAAACTAAGCGGGAGAAGCGCCGGGGAGCTGTTTTTT.